A selection of T cell receptor beta chains follows, all from one sample in a study of Ad26.COV2.S vaccination and SARS-CoV-2 variants. Here immunoSEQ multiplex PCR was the method, and the copy in TCRdb shows in-frame clones only, minus some. The sample holds some 250,000 clones, over 75% seen once. This specimen consisted of peripheral blood, obtained in a trial of Ad26.COV2.S vaccine versus placebo. Source of these receptors: a person aged 18-60 years who received the Ad26.COV2.S COVID-19 vaccine or a placebo. The CDR3 runs from the conserved cysteine through the conserved F or W. Fields, in order: D gene, clone size, V gene, J gene, CDR3 DNA, CDR3 protein. A D gene is named only where the DNA matches it firmly. Some rows mark clone size as missing; the rest say once, few, many or name a class of expanded clone.

D gene: -
clone size: -
V gene: TRBV6-5
J gene: TRBJ2-2
CDR3 DNA: TGTGCCAGCAGTCGAGGTTGGGGGAGCACCGGGGAGCTGTTTTTT
CDR3 protein: CASSRGWGSTGELFF

D gene: -
clone size: -
V gene: TRBV3-1/TRBV3-2
J gene: TRBJ1-3
CDR3 DNA: TGTGCCACCAAAGGGGACTCTGGAAACACCATATATTTT
CDR3 protein: CATKGDSGNTIYF

D gene: -
clone size: once
V gene: TRBV10-3
J gene: TRBJ1-1
CDR3 DNA: TGTGCCATCAGGAGTGTCCGGGGGAACACTGAAGCTTTCTTT
CDR3 protein: CAIRSVRGNTEAFF

D gene: TRBD1
clone size: -
V gene: TRBV4-2
J gene: TRBJ2-7
CDR3 DNA: TGTGCCAGCAGCCAAGATCCGGACAGGTCCTACGAGCAGTACTTC
CDR3 protein: CASSQDPDRSYEQYF

D gene: TRBD2
clone size: -
V gene: TRBV27
J gene: TRBJ2-1
CDR3 DNA: TGTGCCAGCAGTCCTAGCGGGTCCTCCTACAATGAGCAGTTCTTC
CDR3 protein: CASSPSGSSYNEQFF

D gene: TRBD1
clone size: -
V gene: TRBV7-8
J gene: TRBJ1-3
CDR3 DNA: TGTGCCAGCAGCTTAGCGCCTCAGGGGGCCCGAGGAAACACCATATATTTT
CDR3 protein: CASSLAPQGARGNTIYF

D gene: -
clone size: -
V gene: TRBV5-1
J gene: TRBJ2-2
CDR3 DNA: TGCGCCAGCAGCCCACTAGGGAACACCGGGGAGCTGTTTTTT
CDR3 protein: CASSPLGNTGELFF

D gene: -
clone size: -
V gene: TRBV28
J gene: TRBJ2-1
CDR3 DNA: TGTGCCAGCAGTTTATTGGAGGGCCAGTTCTTC
CDR3 protein: CASSLLEGQFF

D gene: TRBD1
clone size: -
V gene: TRBV28
J gene: TRBJ2-3
CDR3 DNA: TGTGCCAGCAGCCGGCCGGGACAGGGTACAGATACGCAGTATTTT
CDR3 protein: CASSRPGQGTDTQYF

D gene: -
clone size: once
V gene: TRBV30
J gene: TRBJ1-1
CDR3 DNA: TGTGCCTGGCACCGGACCTCTGAAGCTTTCTTT
CDR3 protein: CAWHRTSEAFF

D gene: TRBD2
clone size: -
V gene: TRBV5-4
J gene: TRBJ2-7
CDR3 DNA: TGTGCCAGCAGCGGGGGGACTAGCGCCGTGAACGAGCAGTACTTC
CDR3 protein: CASSGGTSAVNEQYF

D gene: -
clone size: -
V gene: TRBV3-1/TRBV3-2
J gene: TRBJ2-1
CDR3 DNA: TGTGCCAGCAGCCTACAGGGAAATGAGCAGTTCTTC
CDR3 protein: CASSLQGNEQFF

D gene: -
clone size: -
V gene: TRBV5-1
J gene: TRBJ2-7
CDR3 DNA: TGCGCCAGCAGCTTGGGTACAGCCGACGAGCAGTACTTC
CDR3 protein: CASSLGTADEQYF

D gene: -
clone size: -
V gene: TRBV28
J gene: TRBJ1-1
CDR3 DNA: TGTGCCAGCAGTTTGGGGTGGGGGACTGAAGCTTTCTTT
CDR3 protein: CASSLGWGTEAFF

D gene: TRBD1
clone size: -
V gene: TRBV5-6
J gene: TRBJ1-4
CDR3 DNA: TGTGCCAGCAGCTTGGGCGGGGGACAGGCCTATCGGGAAAAACTGTTTTTT
CDR3 protein: CASSLGGGQAYREKLFF

D gene: TRBD1
clone size: -
V gene: TRBV10-2
J gene: TRBJ1-4
CDR3 DNA: TGCGCCAGCAGTGGACAGGGGAAAGAAAAACTGTTTTTT
CDR3 protein: CASSGQGKEKLFF

D gene: -
clone size: -
V gene: TRBV30
J gene: TRBJ1-5
CDR3 DNA: TGTGCCTGGAGTCAGGAGTCGGGTCAGCCCCAGCATTTT
CDR3 protein: CAWSQESGQPQHF

D gene: -
clone size: -
V gene: TRBV24-1
J gene: TRBJ1-6
CDR3 DNA: TGTGCCACCAGTGATGGACAGACAGAATCACCCCTCCACTTT
CDR3 protein: CATSDGQTESPLHF

D gene: -
clone size: -
V gene: TRBV5-4
J gene: TRBJ2-5
CDR3 DNA: TGTGCCAGCAGCTCTTCGGGCGGGTGGGAGACCCAGTACTTC
CDR3 protein: CASSSSGGWETQYF

D gene: -
clone size: -
V gene: TRBV11-1
J gene: TRBJ2-7
CDR3 DNA: TGTGCCAGCAGCCCACTCCGGCGGACCCCCTACGAGCAGTACTTC
CDR3 protein: CASSPLRRTPYEQYF

D gene: TRBD2
clone size: -
V gene: TRBV6-5
J gene: TRBJ2-3
CDR3 DNA: TGTGCCAGCGGACGGGGGGAAACTAGCACAGATACGCAGTATTTT
CDR3 protein: CASGRGETSTDTQYF

D gene: -
clone size: -
V gene: TRBV7-8
J gene: TRBJ2-1
CDR3 DNA: TGTGCCAGCAGCTTAGGGGACGCAAGCTCTTATAGCTCCTACAATGAGCAGTTCTTC
CDR3 protein: CASSLGDASSYSSYNEQFF

D gene: -
clone size: -
V gene: TRBV7-9
J gene: TRBJ2-7
CDR3 DNA: TGTGCCAGCAGCTTAGGTGCCCTGCTCGAGCAGTACTTC
CDR3 protein: CASSLGALLEQYF

D gene: -
clone size: -
V gene: TRBV7-3
J gene: TRBJ2-1
CDR3 DNA: TGTGCCAGCAGCTTAAACACTGGCTCCTACAATGAGCAGTTCTTC
CDR3 protein: CASSLNTGSYNEQFF

D gene: TRBD1
clone size: -
V gene: TRBV28
J gene: TRBJ1-2
CDR3 DNA: TGTGCCAGCAGTCGGACAGGCTTGACCTATGGCTACACCTTC
CDR3 protein: CASSRTGLTYGYTF

D gene: -
clone size: -
V gene: TRBV6-2/TRBV6-3
J gene: TRBJ2-2
CDR3 DNA: TGTGCCAGCAGCCCCATATTAGGGGGGCAATCCGGGGAGCTGTTTTTT
CDR3 protein: CASSPILGGQSGELFF

D gene: -
clone size: once
V gene: TRBV10-2
J gene: TRBJ1-1
CDR3 DNA: TGCGCCAGCAGTGAGTCGCTGGGGAGTGGGACTGAAGCTTTCTTT
CDR3 protein: CASSESLGSGTEAFF

D gene: -
clone size: -
V gene: TRBV30
J gene: TRBJ1-1
CDR3 DNA: TGTGCCTGGAGTGATAGTAGGGAAGCTTTCTTT
CDR3 protein: CAWSDSREAFF

D gene: TRBD2
clone size: -
V gene: TRBV29-1
J gene: TRBJ2-3
CDR3 DNA: TGCAGCGTTTTGCCGCGGGAGACAACAGATACGCAGTATTTT
CDR3 protein: CSVLPRETTDTQYF

D gene: TRBD1
clone size: -
V gene: TRBV19
J gene: TRBJ2-4
CDR3 DNA: TGTGCCAGTAGTATACTTAGACAGGGGAAAGCCAAAAACATTCAGTACTTC
CDR3 protein: CASSILRQGKAKNIQYF

D gene: -
clone size: -
V gene: TRBV5-4
J gene: TRBJ1-1
CDR3 DNA: TGTGCCAGCAGCTTGGCTACCCGGAACACTGAAGCTTTCTTT
CDR3 protein: CASSLATRNTEAFF

D gene: TRBD2
clone size: -
V gene: TRBV4-3
J gene: TRBJ2-7
CDR3 DNA: TGCGCCAGCAGTTTGAGCGGGGCGCTCTCCTACGAGCAGTACTTC
CDR3 protein: CASSLSGALSYEQYF

D gene: TRBD1
clone size: -
V gene: TRBV5-1
J gene: TRBJ1-2
CDR3 DNA: TGCGCCAGCGCCCCGACGCAGGGGGCGCCGGACGGCTACACCTTC
CDR3 protein: CASAPTQGAPDGYTF

D gene: TRBD1
clone size: -
V gene: TRBV13
J gene: TRBJ1-3
CDR3 DNA: TGTGCCAGCAGGACTGGGACAGCTTTACCGGGAAACACCATATATTTT
CDR3 protein: CASRTGTALPGNTIYF

D gene: TRBD2
clone size: once
V gene: TRBV11-3
J gene: TRBJ2-3
CDR3 DNA: TGTGCCAGCAGCTTAGTGGTGTCACCGGGAGGACCCACAGATACGCAGTATTTT
CDR3 protein: CASSLVVSPGGPTDTQYF

D gene: TRBD1
clone size: -
V gene: TRBV6-2/TRBV6-3
J gene: TRBJ2-7
CDR3 DNA: TGTGCCAGCACCCCGGGGGACAGGGTCTCCTACGAGCAGTACTTC
CDR3 protein: CASTPGDRVSYEQYF

D gene: TRBD2
clone size: -
V gene: TRBV19
J gene: TRBJ2-1
CDR3 DNA: TGTGCCAGTAGTATCGGACTAGCCAATGAGCAGTTCTTC
CDR3 protein: CASSIGLANEQFF